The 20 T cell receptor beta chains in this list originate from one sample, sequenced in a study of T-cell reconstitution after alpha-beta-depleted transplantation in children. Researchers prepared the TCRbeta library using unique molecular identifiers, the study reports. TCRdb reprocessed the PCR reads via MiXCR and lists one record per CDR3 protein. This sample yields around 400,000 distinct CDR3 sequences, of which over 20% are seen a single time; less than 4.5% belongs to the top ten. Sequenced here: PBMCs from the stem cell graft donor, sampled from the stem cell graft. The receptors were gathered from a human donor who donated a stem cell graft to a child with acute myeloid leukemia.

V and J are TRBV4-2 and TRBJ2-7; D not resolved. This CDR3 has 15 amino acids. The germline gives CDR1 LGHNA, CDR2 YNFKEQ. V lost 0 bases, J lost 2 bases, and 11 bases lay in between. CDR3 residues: CASSQEPFLTYEQYF. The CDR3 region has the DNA TGTGCCAGCAGCCAAGAACCATTCCTCACCTACGAGCAGTACTTC.

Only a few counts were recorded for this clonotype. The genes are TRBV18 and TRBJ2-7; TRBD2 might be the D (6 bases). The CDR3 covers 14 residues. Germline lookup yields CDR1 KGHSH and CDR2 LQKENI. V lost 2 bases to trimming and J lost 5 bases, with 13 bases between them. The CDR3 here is CASSPRTTRDEQYF. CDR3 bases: TGTGCCAGCTCACCAAGGACTACCCGGGACGAGCAGTACTTC.

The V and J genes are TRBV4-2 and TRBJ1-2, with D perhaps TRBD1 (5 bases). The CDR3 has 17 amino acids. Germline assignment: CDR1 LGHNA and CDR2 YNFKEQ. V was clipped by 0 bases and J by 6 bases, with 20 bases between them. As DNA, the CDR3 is TGTGCCAGCAGCCAAGATCCCGGAGGCAGGGCCCCTCATGGCTACACCTTC. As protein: CASSQDPGGRAPHGYTF.

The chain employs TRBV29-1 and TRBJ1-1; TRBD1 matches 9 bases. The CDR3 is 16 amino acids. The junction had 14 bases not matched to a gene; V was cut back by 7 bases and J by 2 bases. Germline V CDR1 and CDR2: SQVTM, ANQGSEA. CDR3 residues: CSAAGQGLSSNTEAFF. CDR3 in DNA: TGCAGCGCAGCAGGACAGGGGTTGTCCTCTAACACTGAAGCTTTCTTT. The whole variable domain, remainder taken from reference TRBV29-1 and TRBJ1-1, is SAVISQKPSRDICQRGTSLTIQCQVDSQVTMMFWYRQQPGQSLTLIATANQGSEATYESGFVIDKFPISRPNLTFSTLTVSNMSPEDSSIYLCSAAGQGLSSNTEAFFGQGTRLTVV.

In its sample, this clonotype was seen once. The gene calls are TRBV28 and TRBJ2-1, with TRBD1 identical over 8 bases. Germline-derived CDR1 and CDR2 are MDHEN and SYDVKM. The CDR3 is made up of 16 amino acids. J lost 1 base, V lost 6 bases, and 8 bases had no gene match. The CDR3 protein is CASSSYGQGSYNEQFF. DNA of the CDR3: TGTGCCAGCAGCTCATATGGACAGGGATCCTACAATGAGCAGTTCTTC.

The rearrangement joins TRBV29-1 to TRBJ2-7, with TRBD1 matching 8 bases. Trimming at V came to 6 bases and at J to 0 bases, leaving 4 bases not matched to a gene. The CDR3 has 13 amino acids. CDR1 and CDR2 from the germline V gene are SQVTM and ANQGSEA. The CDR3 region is CSVRQGNSYEQYF. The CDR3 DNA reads TGCAGCGTCCGACAGGGGAACTCCTACGAGCAGTACTTC.

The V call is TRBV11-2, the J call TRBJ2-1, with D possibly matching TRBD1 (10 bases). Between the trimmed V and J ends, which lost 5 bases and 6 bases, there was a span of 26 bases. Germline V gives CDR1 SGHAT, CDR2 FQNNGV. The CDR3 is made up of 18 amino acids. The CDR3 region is CASSLLLTGGGRANEQFF. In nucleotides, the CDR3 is TGTGCCAGCAGCCTTCTCTTGACAGGGGGCGGGAGGGCCAATGAGCAGTTCTTC. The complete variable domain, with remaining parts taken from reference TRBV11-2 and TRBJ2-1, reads EAGVAQSPRYKIIEKRQSVAFWCNPISGHATLYWYQQILGQGPKLLIQFQNNGVVDDSQLPKDRFSAERLKGVDSTLKIQPAKLEDSAVYLCASSLLLTGGGRANEQFFGPGTRLTVL.

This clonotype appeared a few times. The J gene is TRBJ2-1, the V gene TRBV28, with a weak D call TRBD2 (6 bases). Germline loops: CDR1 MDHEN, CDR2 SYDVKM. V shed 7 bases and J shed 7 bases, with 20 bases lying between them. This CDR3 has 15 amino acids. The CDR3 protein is CASTLEAGYGNEQFF. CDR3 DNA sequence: TGTGCCAGCACCCTGGAGGCGGGATATGGTAATGAGCAGTTCTTC.

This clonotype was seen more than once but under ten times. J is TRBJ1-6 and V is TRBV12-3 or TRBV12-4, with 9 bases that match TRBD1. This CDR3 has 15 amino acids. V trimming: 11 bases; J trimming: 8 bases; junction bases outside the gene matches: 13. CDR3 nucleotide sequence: TGTGCCCGCCGGCGGGACAGGGAAGTAGATTCACCCCTCCACTTT. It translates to CARRRDREVDSPLHF.

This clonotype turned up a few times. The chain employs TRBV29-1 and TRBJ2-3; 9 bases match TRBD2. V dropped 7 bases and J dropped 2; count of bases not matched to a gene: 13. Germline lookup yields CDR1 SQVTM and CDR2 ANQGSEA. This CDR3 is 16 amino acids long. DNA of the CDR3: TGCAGCGCCGAGGCCGGGACTAGCAGCGACACAGATACGCAGTATTTT. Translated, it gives CSAEAGTSSDTDTQYF.

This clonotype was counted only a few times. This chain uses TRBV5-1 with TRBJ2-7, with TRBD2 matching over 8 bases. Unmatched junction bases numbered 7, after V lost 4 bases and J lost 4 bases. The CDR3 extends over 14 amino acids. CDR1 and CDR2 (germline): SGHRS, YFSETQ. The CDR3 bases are TGCGCCAGCAGCCACGGGAGGGGCGGGTACGAGCAGTACTTC. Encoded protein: CASSHGRGGYEQYF. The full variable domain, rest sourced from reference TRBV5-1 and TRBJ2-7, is KAGVTQTPRYLIKTRGQQVTLSCSPISGHRSVSWYQQTPGQGLQFLFEYFSETQRNKGNFPGRFSGRQFSNSRSEMNVSTLELGDSALYLCASSHGRGGYEQYFGPGTRLTVT.

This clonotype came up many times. The CDR3 here is CSARSSGYYNEQFF. The CDR3 DNA reads as TGCAGTGCTAGATCCAGCGGGTACTACAATGAGCAGTTCTTC. The V and J genes are TRBV20-1 and TRBJ2-1; D is perhaps TRBD2 (6 bases). V shed 2 bases and J shed 3 bases, with 11 bases lying between them. The CDR3 covers 14 residues. CDR1 and CDR2 (germline): DFQATT, SNEGSKA (reference sequence).

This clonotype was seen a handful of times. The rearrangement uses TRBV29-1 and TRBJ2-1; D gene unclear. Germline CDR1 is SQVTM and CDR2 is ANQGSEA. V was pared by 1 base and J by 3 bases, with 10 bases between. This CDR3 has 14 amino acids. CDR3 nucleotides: TGCAGCGTTGAAGTGCCCTCCCTCTACAATGAGCAGTTCTTC. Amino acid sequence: CSVEVPSLYNEQFF.

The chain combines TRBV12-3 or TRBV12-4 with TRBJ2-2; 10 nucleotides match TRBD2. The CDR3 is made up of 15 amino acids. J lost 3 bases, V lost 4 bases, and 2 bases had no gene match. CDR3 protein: CASSSGLAYTGELFF. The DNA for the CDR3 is TGTGCCAGCAGTTCGGGACTAGCGTACACCGGGGAGCTGTTTTTT.

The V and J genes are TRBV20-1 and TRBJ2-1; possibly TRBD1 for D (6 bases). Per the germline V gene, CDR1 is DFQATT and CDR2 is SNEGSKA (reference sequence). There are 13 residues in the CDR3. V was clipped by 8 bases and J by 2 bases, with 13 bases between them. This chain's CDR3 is CSWTASAYNEQFF. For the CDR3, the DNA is TGCAGTTGGACAGCCTCCGCCTACAATGAGCAGTTCTTC.

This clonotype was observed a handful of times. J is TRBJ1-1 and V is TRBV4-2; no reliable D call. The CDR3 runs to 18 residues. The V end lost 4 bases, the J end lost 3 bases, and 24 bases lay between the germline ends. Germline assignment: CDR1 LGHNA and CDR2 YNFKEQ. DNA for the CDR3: TGTGCCAGCAGCCCGTCGTGGGCGGCTAAATATCGGTACACTGAAGCTTTCTTT. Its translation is CASSPSWAAKYRYTEAFF.

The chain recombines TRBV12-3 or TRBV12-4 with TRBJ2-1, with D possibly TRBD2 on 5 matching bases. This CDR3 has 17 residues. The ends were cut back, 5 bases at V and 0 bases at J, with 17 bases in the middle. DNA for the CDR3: TGTGCCAGCAGTGCCCGCCAGACGGGGAGCTCCTACAATGAGCAGTTCTTC. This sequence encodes CASSARQTGSSYNEQFF.

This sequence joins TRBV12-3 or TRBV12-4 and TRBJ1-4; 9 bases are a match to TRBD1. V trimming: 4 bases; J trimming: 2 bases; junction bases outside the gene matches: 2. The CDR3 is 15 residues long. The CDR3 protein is CASSSGQGTNEKLFF. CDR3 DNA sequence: TGTGCCAGCAGTTCCGGACAGGGGACTAATGAAAAACTGTTTTTT.

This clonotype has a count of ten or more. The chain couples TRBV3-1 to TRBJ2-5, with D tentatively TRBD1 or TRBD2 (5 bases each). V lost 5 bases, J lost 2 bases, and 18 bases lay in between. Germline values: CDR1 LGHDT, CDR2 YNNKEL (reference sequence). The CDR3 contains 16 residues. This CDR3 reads CASSSPGRTSQETQYF. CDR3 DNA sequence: TGTGCCAGCAGCTCACCGGGACGGACATCTCAAGAGACCCAGTACTTC.

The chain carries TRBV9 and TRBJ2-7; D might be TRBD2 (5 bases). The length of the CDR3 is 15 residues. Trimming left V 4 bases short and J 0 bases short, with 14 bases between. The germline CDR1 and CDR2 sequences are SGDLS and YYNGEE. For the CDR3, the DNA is TGTGCCAGCAGCCAGTCGGCGGGCAGCTCCTACGAGCAGTACTTC. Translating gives CASSQSAGSSYEQYF.